This entry describes one T cell receptor (beta chain). Its antigen is as yet unknown. A deep-level run was used for the assay. TCRdb's copy holds only in-frame clones and misses some; the assay was immunoSEQ multiplex PCR. The sample has over a million clones, roughly 96% seen once; the top ten hold roughly 1.2%. This entry is derived from a study of shared clonotypes between healthy human individuals. CDR1 and CDR2 from the germline V gene are SGHAT and FQNNGV. This CDR3 has 13 amino acids. Trimming removed 4 bases from V and 7 bases from J, with 10 bases in between. A CD45RA+ naive subset and a CD45RA-negative memory subset were split from CD4+ cells. Study results and limitations: Investigators expected sequencing depth to affect clonotype sharing among donors. The study sampled only blood, and tissue repertoires likely differ.

Specimen: naive CD4+ T cells sorted from blood. The sample's subset: CD45RA+ positively selected. The TCR comes from a man under 40 in good health. This sequence joins TRBV11-2 and TRBJ2-2; D is perhaps TRBD2 (5 bases). This CDR3 reads CASSWVEGGELFF. The CDR3, as DNA: TGTGCCAGCAGCTGGGTTGAGGGCGGGGAGCTGTTTTTT.